One sample yielded the 19 T cell receptor beta chains listed below, sequenced in a study of T cell responses to AZD1222 COVID-19 vaccine. The table came from immunoSEQ multiplex PCR; TCRdb's copy has only in-frame clones and leaves some out. Here the sample spans 120,000 or so clones, 92% being singletons. This specimen was peripheral blood, taken 28 days after the second AZD1222 dose. These receptors were taken from an adult who received the AZD1222 COVID-19 vaccine.

The V gene is TRBV19, the J gene TRBJ1-1; D possibly corresponds to TRBD1 (5 bases). CDR1 and CDR2 (germline): LNHDA, SQIVND (reference sequence). V was pared by 2 bases and J by 2 bases, with 15 bases between. The CDR3 totals 16 residues. The CDR3 protein is CASSIIIQGSNTEAFF. For the CDR3, the DNA is TGTGCCAGTAGTATAATTATTCAGGGTTCAAACACTGAAGCTTTCTTT.

The chain links TRBV2 to TRBJ2-1; 12 nucleotides agree with TRBD2. V shed 6 bases and J 8 bases; nucleotides not matched to a gene: 8. Germline V lookup: CDR1 SNHLY, CDR2 FYNNEI. The CDR3 is made up of 15 amino acids. CDR3 sequence: CASRLTSGGVDEQFF. In nucleotides, the CDR3 is TGTGCCAGCAGGCTGACTAGCGGGGGTGTGGATGAGCAGTTCTTC.

The chain has TRBV7-2 and TRBJ1-6; 7 bases match TRBD1. The germline gives CDR1 SGHTA, CDR2 FQGNSA. Losses at the gene ends were 0 bases for V and 10 bases for J; bases not matched to a gene: 6. The CDR3 sequence is 15 residues long. The CDR3 spells CASSLAGRGSSPLHF. The CDR3 nucleotides read TGTGCCAGCAGCTTAGCCGGCAGGGGGTCGTCACCCCTCCACTTT. The variable domain in full, completed from reference TRBV7-2 and TRBJ1-6, reads GAGVSQSPSNKVTEKGKDVELRCDPISGHTALYWYRQSLGQGLEFLIYFQGNSAPDKSGLPSDRFSAERTGGSVSTLTIQRTQQEDSAVYLCASSLAGRGSSPLHFGNGTRLTVT.

V and J are TRBV5-1 and TRBJ2-7; TRBD1 aligns across 9 bases. CDR3 length: 13 amino acids. Germline V gene sequence: CDR1 SGHRS, CDR2 YFSETQ. Trimming removed 3 bases from V and 5 bases from J; junction bases left unmatched: 3. As DNA, the CDR3 is TGCGCCAGCAGCTCGACAGGGGGTCACGAGCAGTACTTC. Translated, it gives CASSSTGGHEQYF.

The rearrangement links TRBV5-1 to TRBJ2-7; 9 bases are shared with TRBD1. Looked up from germline, CDR1 is SGHRS and CDR2 is YFSETQ. After removal of 3 bases from V and 3 bases from J, the junction contained 7 bases not matched to a gene. This CDR3 contains 15 residues. The CDR3 here is CASSSAGTGFYEQYF. CDR3 DNA sequence: TGCGCCAGCAGCTCAGCCGGGACAGGGTTCTACGAGCAGTACTTC.

The chain combines TRBV28 with TRBJ1-6; TRBD1 matches 7 bases. Germline V gene data show CDR1 as MDHEN and CDR2 as SYDVKM. The trim removed 10 bases at V and 10 bases at J, leaving 13 bases unmatched. This CDR3 has 14 amino acids. CDR3 region: CATRETGRWSPLHF. In DNA, the CDR3 is TGTGCCACACGGGAGACAGGGAGGTGGTCACCCCTCCACTTT.

The J gene is TRBJ2-7, the V gene TRBV7-9; 7 nucleotides align to TRBD1. Trimming cost V 6 bases and J 2 bases; bases outside gene matches: 13. Per germline, CDR1 SEHNR and CDR2 FQNEAQ (reference sequence). This CDR3 comprises 16 residues. The CDR3 DNA is TGTGCCAGCAGACCCTGGGGTGGGCAGGGGGCCTACGAGCAGTACTTC. This sequence encodes CASRPWGGQGAYEQYF.

This chain connects TRBV5-4 to TRBJ2-2; 8 positions match TRBD1. Germline CDR1 SGHNT, CDR2 YYREEE (reference sequence). V trimming: 5 bases; J trimming: 4 bases; junction bases outside the gene matches: 13. This CDR3 has 17 residues. The CDR3 DNA is TGTGCCAGCAGACATAAGGGTTACAGGGGGGCCACCGGGGAGCTGTTTTTT. It encodes CASRHKGYRGATGELFF.

CDR3: CASSGRLSFNYGYTF. CDR3 nucleotide sequence: TGTGCCAGCAGCGGGAGACTTTCTTTTAACTATGGCTACACCTTC. The chain joins TRBV5-4 to TRBJ1-2, with no clear D. CDR1 and CDR2 from the germline V gene are SGHNT and YYREEE (reference sequence). CDR3 length: 15 amino acids. Trimming left V 4 bases short and J 1 base short, with 14 bases between.

Here the CDR3 DNA reads TGTGCCAGCAGCCCTCGAGCTGGGCGGCAGCCTTACGAAAAACTGTTTTTT. Protein: CASSPRAGRQPYEKLFF. The chain couples TRBV6-2 or TRBV6-3 to TRBJ1-4, with D hard to call. The CDR3 length is 17 residues. V was cut by 6 bases and J by 8 bases, with 25 bases left in between. CDR1 MNHEY and CDR2 SVGEGT come from the germline V gene.

J is TRBJ1-1 and V is TRBV4-3, with D unresolved. Looked up from germline, CDR1 is LGHNA and CDR2 is YSLEER. There are 14 residues in the CDR3. Trimming removed 0 bases at V and 3 bases at J, with 8 bases between. In DNA form, the CDR3 reads TGCGCCAGCAGCCAAGATTGGAAGGACACTGAAGCTTTCTTT. Translating it yields CASSQDWKDTEAFF.

A single count supports this clone. V is TRBV10-2 and J is TRBJ1-5, with a weak D call TRBD1 (5 bases). CDR3 size: 13 residues. Looked up from germline, CDR1 is WSHSY and CDR2 is SAAADI. V lost 4 bases, J lost 7 bases, and 11 bases lay in between. The DNA for the CDR3 is TGCGCCAGCAGTGCCGGGGCCGGGCAGCCCCAGCATTTT. Amino acid sequence: CASSAGAGQPQHF.

The chain combines TRBV7-3 with TRBJ1-2, with D perhaps TRBD1 (5 bases). The CDR3 has 13 residues. V lost 5 bases to trimming and J lost 8 bases, with 15 bases between them. Germline V CDR1 and CDR2: SGHTA, FQGTGA. The DNA of the CDR3 is TGTGCCAGCAGCGCCCTCGGGGGTGGGGGCTACACCTTC. Protein product: CASSALGGGGYTF.

The chain employs TRBV20-1 and TRBJ2-3; no clear D. This CDR3 spans 16 amino acids. V was shortened by 3 bases and J by 2 bases, with 18 bases between the two germline ends. Looked up from germline, CDR1 is DFQATT and CDR2 is SNEGSKA (reference sequence). For the CDR3, the DNA is TGCAGTGCTAGTTCGCCGGTCTCAACTTTCACAGATACGCAGTATTTT. It codes for CSASSPVSTFTDTQYF.

In its sample, this clone was seen a few times. J is TRBJ2-1 and V is TRBV4-3; the match to TRBD2 covers 12 bases. This CDR3 has 15 residues. V lost 3 bases to trimming and J lost 9 bases; unmatched junction nucleotides: 6. CDR1 LGHNA and CDR2 YSLEER come from the germline V gene. CDR3 loop: CASSHSSGGAAEQFF. The CDR3 nucleotides read TGCGCCAGCAGCCACTCTAGCGGGGGGGCAGCTGAGCAGTTCTTC.

The chain carries TRBV28 and TRBJ2-2; maybe TRBD1 (6 bases). The CDR3 spans 16 residues. Deletions cut 1 base from V and 2 bases from J, with 11 bases between. Germline V gene lookup returns CDR1 MDHEN and CDR2 SYDVKM. CDR3 in DNA: TGTGCCAGCAGTTTATCTCCCGGGACAAACACCGGGGAGCTGTTTTTT. Translation: CASSLSPGTNTGELFF.

The chain employs TRBV29-1 and TRBJ1-1; TRBD1 matches 7 bases. Germline V CDR1 and CDR2: SQVTM, ANQGSEA. This CDR3 comprises 13 residues. With V trimmed by 7 bases and J by 0 bases, 5 bases remained unmatched. DNA for the CDR3: TGCAGCGCCCTGGGACAGCTGAACACTGAAGCTTTCTTT. This encodes CSALGQLNTEAFF. Filled out from reference TRBV29-1 and TRBJ1-1, the complete variable domain reads SAVISQKPSRDICQRGTSLTIQCQVDSQVTMMFWYRQQPGQSLTLIATANQGSEATYESGFVIDKFPISRPNLTFSTLTVSNMSPEDSSIYLCSALGQLNTEAFFGQGTRLTVV.

This chain connects TRBV2 to TRBJ2-7; no reliable D call. CDR3 size: 11 residues. Trimming shortened V by 3 bases and J by 4 bases, and 4 bases separated the two germline ends. CDR1 and CDR2 from the germline V gene are SNHLY and FYNNEI. CDR3 protein: CASSEWYEQYF. The DNA of the CDR3 is TGTGCCAGCAGTGAGTGGTACGAGCAGTACTTC.

The chain combines TRBV3-1 (or the pseudogene TRBV3-2) with TRBJ2-2; the D gene could be TRBD1 or TRBD2 (5 bases each). Germline V CDR1 and CDR2: LGHDT, YNNKEL (reference sequence). With 1 base removed from V and 1 base from J, the gap between germline ends came to 13 bases. The CDR3 has 17 amino acids. CDR3 nucleotide sequence: TGTGCCAGCAGCCAAGCGACCGGGACCATGAACACCGGGGAGCTGTTTTTT. Its translation is CASSQATGTMNTGELFF.